These T cell receptor beta chains were read from a single sample in a study of T cell repertoires in cytomegalovirus infection. These receptors' antigens are unknown. Each CDR3 protein gets one entry after TCRdb re-called the reads with MiXCR. This table holds 70,000 or so distinct CDR3 sequences, 25% to 30% found once. The material was CD8+ T cells from cultured PBMCs, obtained from culture after CMV antigen stimulation. These receptors were taken from a human donor in good health (CMV status not recorded). Some clones in this sample may be carry-over from other donors' samples. Both conserved end residues are part of each CDR3. The D gene is left open where the match is weak. Rows may omit the clone size; those that give it use once, few, many or a size class.

v_gene	j_gene	abundance	d_gene	CDR3aa	CDR3nt
TRBV4-2	TRBJ2-3	.	.	CASSPGRDEDTQYF	TGTGCCAGCAGCCCGGGACGGGACGAAGATACGCAGTATTTT
TRBV7-2	TRBJ1-2	.	TRBD1	CASSSQGTEYGYTF	TGTGCCAGCAGCTCCCAGGGGACAGAGTATGGCTACACCTTC
TRBV6-2/TRBV6-3	TRBJ2-1	.	.	CASSYSGTQERGEQFF	TGTGCCAGCAGTTATTCCGGGACTCAGGAGAGGGGTGAGCAGTTCTTC
TRBV7-4	TRBJ2-7	.	.	CASSLATDYEQYF	TGTGCCAGCAGCTTAGCGACAGACTACGAGCAGTACTTC
TRBV19	TRBJ1-2	.	.	CASSADFIGGYTF	TGTGCCAGTAGTGCCGACTTCATCGGGGGCTACACCTTC
TRBV19	TRBJ1-5	.	.	CASSSVGHQPQHF	TGTGCCAGTAGCAGTGTCGGGCATCAGCCCCAGCATTTT
TRBV12-3/TRBV12-4	TRBJ2-7	.	.	CASSESLYEQYF	TGTGCCAGCAGCGAATCGCTCTACGAGCAGTACTTC
TRBV7-3	TRBJ2-7	many	.	CASSPATGSSYEQYF	TGTGCCAGCAGTCCGGCTACAGGGAGCTCCTACGAGCAGTACTTC
TRBV6-6	TRBJ1-4	.	.	CASSYAGSNEKLFF	TGTGCCAGCAGTTACGCTGGGAGTAATGAAAAACTGTTTTTT
TRBV29-1	TRBJ1-2	once	.	CSALRQTNYGYTF	TGCAGCGCCTTACGACAGACTAACTATGGCTACACCTTC
TRBV19	TRBJ1-3	few	.	CASSIDPLGNTIYF	TGTGCCAGTAGTATAGATCCACTCGGAAACACCATATATTTT
TRBV11-2	TRBJ2-5	many	.	CASSFWGAPQETQYF	TGTGCCAGCAGCTTTTGGGGGGCGCCCCAAGAGACCCAGTACTTC
TRBV6-2/TRBV6-3	TRBJ2-5	few	TRBD1	CASLGTGSYQETQYF	TGTGCCAGTCTCGGGACAGGCTCGTACCAAGAGACCCAGTACTTC
TRBV7-9	TRBJ1-4	many	.	CASTRSGTVNEKLFF	TGTGCCAGCACTCGATCCGGGACGGTTAATGAAAAACTGTTTTTT
TRBV27	TRBJ2-7	many	TRBD2	CASTRTSGDYEQYF	TGTGCCAGCACCCGGACTAGCGGGGACTACGAGCAGTACTTC
TRBV7-2	TRBJ2-1	many	.	CASSPGTLTYNEQFF	TGTGCCAGCAGCCCCGGGACACTGACTTACAATGAGCAGTTCTTC
TRBV7-2	TRBJ1-5	.	.	CASSSTVSQPQHF	TGTGCCAGCAGCTCGACAGTAAGTCAGCCCCAGCATTTT
TRBV20-1	TRBJ2-5	.	TRBD2	CSAEQLAGRQETQYF	TGCAGTGCCGAACAGTTAGCGGGCCGCCAAGAGACCCAGTACTTC
TRBV10-3	TRBJ2-7	.	TRBD1	CAIRTGSNYEQYF	TGTGCCATTAGGACAGGTTCTAACTACGAGCAGTACTTC
TRBV7-4	TRBJ2-1	.	TRBD1	CASSPTGVLDNEQFF	TGTGCCAGCAGCCCCACAGGGGTCCTAGACAATGAGCAGTTCTTC
TRBV12-3/TRBV12-4	TRBJ2-1	many	TRBD2	CASSWELAGPYNEQFF	TGTGCCAGCAGTTGGGAGCTAGCGGGGCCCTACAATGAGCAGTTCTTC
TRBV6-6	TRBJ1-1	.	.	CASTPWGPDTEAFF	TGTGCCAGCACCCCTTGGGGGCCGGACACTGAAGCTTTCTTT